The source of this TCR beta chain is a study of OX40 agonist ivuxolimab in advanced cancers. In the study overall: At 0.01 to 10 mg/kg, ivuxolimab was administered intravenously to patients every 2 weeks.

The length of the CDR3 is 16 residues. From germline, CDR1 is KGHSH and CDR2 LQKENI. J was trimmed by 0 bases and V by 5 bases; bases with no gene match: 7. On this clone itself: The target antigen is unknown.

Points from the study as a whole: Part of the nonresponder group also had normalized T-cell clonal expansion that was low.

The repertoire was sequenced with immunoSEQ multiplex PCR; TCRdb's copy has only in-frame clones and lacks some. The data show around 23,000 clones, approximately 80% seen once. The rearrangement links TRBV18 to TRBJ1-3; 7 bases fit TRBD1. The clonotype originates from an adult with an advanced solid tumor such as melanoma, head and neck, liver or kidney cancer. Sample: CD4+ or CD8+ T cells sorted from blood, taken in a trial of the OX40 agonist ivuxolimab. CDR3 sequence (DNA): TGTGCCAGCTCAGCCTCCGGGACAGCCTCTGGAAACACCATATATTTT. It translates to CASSASGTASGNTIYF. The whole variable domain, remainder taken from reference TRBV18 and TRBJ1-3, is NAGVMQNPRHLVRRRGQEARLRCSPMKGHSHVYWYRQLPEEGLKFMVYLQKENIIDESGMPKERFSAEFPKEGPSILRIQQVVRGDSAAYFCASSASGTASGNTIYFGEGSWLTVV.